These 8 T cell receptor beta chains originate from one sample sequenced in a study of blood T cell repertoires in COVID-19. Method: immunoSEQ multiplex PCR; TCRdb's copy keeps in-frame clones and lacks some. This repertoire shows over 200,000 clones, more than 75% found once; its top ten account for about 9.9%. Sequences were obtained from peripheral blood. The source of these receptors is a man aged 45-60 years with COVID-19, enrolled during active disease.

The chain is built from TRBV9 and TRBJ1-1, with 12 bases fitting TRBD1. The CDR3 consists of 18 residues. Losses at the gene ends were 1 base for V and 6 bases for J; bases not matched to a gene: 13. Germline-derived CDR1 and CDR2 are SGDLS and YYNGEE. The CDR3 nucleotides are TGTGCCAGCAGCGTACTCCAACCGGGACAGGGGGCTATCGCTGAAGCTTTCTTT. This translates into CASSVLQPGQGAIAEAFF.

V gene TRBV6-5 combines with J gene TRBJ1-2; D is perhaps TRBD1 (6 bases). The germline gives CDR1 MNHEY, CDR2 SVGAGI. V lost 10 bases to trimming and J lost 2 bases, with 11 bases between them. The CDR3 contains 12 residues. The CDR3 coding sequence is TGTGCCATCGGACAGCGCAACTATGGCTACACCTTC. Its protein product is CAIGQRNYGYTF.

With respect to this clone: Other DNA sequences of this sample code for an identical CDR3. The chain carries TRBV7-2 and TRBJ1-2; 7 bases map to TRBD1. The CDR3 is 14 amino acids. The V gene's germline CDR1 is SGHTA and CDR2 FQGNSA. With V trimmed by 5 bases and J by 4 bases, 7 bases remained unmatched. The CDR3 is CASSLAGTAYGYTF. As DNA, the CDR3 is TGTGCCAGCAGCCTCGCCGGGACAGCCTATGGCTACACCTTC.

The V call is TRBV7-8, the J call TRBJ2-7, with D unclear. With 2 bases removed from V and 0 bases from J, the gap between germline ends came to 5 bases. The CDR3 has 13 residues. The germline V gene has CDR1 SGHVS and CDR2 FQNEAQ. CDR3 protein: CASSLISSYEQYF. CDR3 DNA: TGTGCCAGCAGCTTAATTAGCTCCTACGAGCAGTACTTC. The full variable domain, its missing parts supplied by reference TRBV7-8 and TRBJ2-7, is GAGVSQSPRYKVAKRGQDVALRCDPISGHVSLFWYQQALGQGPEFLTYFQNEAQLDKSGLPSDRFFAERPEGSVSTLKIQRTQQEDSAVYLCASSLISSYEQYFGPGTRLTVT.

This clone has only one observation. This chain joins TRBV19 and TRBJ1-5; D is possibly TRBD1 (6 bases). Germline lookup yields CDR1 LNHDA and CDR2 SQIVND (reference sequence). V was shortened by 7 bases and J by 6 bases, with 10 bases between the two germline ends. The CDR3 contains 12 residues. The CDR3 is CASTTGTQPQHF. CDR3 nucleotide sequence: TGTGCCAGTACAACAGGGACTCAGCCCCAGCATTTT. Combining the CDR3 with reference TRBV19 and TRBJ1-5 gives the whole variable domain DGGITQSPKYLFRKEGQNVTLSCEQNLNHDAMYWYRQDPGQGLRLIYYSQIVNDFQKGDIAEGYSVSREKKESFPLTVTSAQKNPTAFYLCASTTGTQPQHFGDGTRLSIL.

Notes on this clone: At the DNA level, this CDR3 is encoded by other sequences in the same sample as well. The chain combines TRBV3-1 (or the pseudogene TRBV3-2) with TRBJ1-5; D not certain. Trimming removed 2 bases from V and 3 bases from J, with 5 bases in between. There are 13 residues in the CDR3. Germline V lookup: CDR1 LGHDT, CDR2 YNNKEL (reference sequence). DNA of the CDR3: TGTGCCAGCAGCCAAACAGTCAATCAGCCCCAGCATTTT. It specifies CASSQTVNQPQHF.

The CDR3 protein is CATSRDLPVQETQYF. The CDR3 DNA sequence: TGTGCCACCAGCAGAGATCTGCCAGTCCAAGAGACCCAGTACTTC. This chain connects TRBV15 to TRBJ2-5; D gene ambiguous. This CDR3 has 15 amino acids. The V and J ends lost 0 bases and 1 base respectively, with 9 bases between them. Germline CDR1 reads LNHNV; CDR2 reads YYDKDF (reference sequence).

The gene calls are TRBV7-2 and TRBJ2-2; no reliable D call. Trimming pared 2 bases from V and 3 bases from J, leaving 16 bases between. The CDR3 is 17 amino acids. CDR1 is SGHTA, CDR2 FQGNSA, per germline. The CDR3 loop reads CASSLTTTLADTGELFF. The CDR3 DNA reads TGTGCCAGCAGCTTAACCACTACCCTGGCGGACACCGGGGAGCTGTTTTTT.